This TCR beta chain came from a study of OX40 agonist ivuxolimab in advanced cancers. The study in broad terms: The costimulatory receptor OX40 (CD134) was targeted by ivuxolimab, a fully human IgG2 agonistic monoclonal antibody. The paper describes the monotherapy dose-escalation part (N = 52 patients) of the phase I trial of ivuxolimab. Intravenous ivuxolimab was administered to patients every 2 weeks at six dose levels: 0.01, 0.1, 0.3, 1.5, 3 and 10 mg/kg. The dose-escalation cohort was about 83% male with a mean age of roughly 62 years, ranging from roughly 23 to 79. Partial responses occurred in three dose-escalation patients: two with cutaneous melanoma and one with hepatocellular carcinoma. Prior anti-PD-1, anti-PD-L1 or anti-CTLA-4 therapy was permitted, and 30% to 45% of dose-escalation patients had received checkpoint inhibitors. The point of sequencing TCRbeta in the periphery was to test whether ivuxolimab changed TCR sequence diversity and drove clonal T-cell expansion. Of the approximately 50 dose-escalation patients, hepatocellular carcinoma was present in about 19, melanoma in approximately 15, renal cell carcinoma in 9 and head and neck cancer in 9. Points the paper makes about the study in general: In partial responders in the 0.1-3.0 mg/kg groups, normalized peripheral clonal expansion was found to be among the lowest, especially among CD8+ T cells. Low levels of normalized T-cell clonal expansion were also shown by some nonresponding patients. After ivuxolimab, expanded clones were on average more numerous among CD8+ T cells than among CD4+ T cells. At doses of 0.1 to 3.0 mg/kg, clonal expansion of both CD4+ and CD8+ blood T cells was observed from baseline to week 6. Antigen specificity was not determined for the clonally expanded peripheral T cells.

For sequencing of the TCRbeta CDR3 region, genomic DNA was extracted from the sorted cells. The immunoSEQ Assay was used to sequence the TCRbeta CDR3 regions. Held by TCRdb, this immuneACCESS table contains in-frame sequences only and omits some clones. Under half of the omission traces to an unresolved V gene where checked; the cause of the rest is unknown. The table for this sample lists some 81,000 clones; over 75% of them were counted only once. The ten largest make up about 0.6% of the sample. V and J are truncated by 0 bases and 4 bases respectively, leaving an intervening sequence of 10 bases. The CDR3 starts with the cysteine, ends with the phenylalanine, and has 15 residues. Solely the CDR3 DNA is kept, with 45 bases framed from the first base. In the germline V gene, CDR1 corresponds to MNHEY and CDR2 to SVGAGI. With respect to this clone: Which antigen it targets is not known. Base qualities are not provided; no much larger clone lies one nucleotide away.

Patients with a history of autoimmune disease or receiving systemic immunosuppression were excluded from the trial. In every dose cohort, peripheral blood was drawn for TCR sequencing at baseline, cycle 4 day 1, and cycle 7 day 1. Samples came from an open-label, multicenter, first-in-human phase I dose-escalation trial of ivuxolimab. Adults with locally advanced or metastatic head and neck squamous cell, hepatocellular, melanoma or renal cell carcinoma were enrolled in the trial. Before TCR sequencing, CD4+ T cells and CD8+ T cells were sorted from peripheral blood as separate populations. Here the sequenced sample was CD4+ or CD8+ T cells sorted from blood, taken in a trial of the OX40 agonist ivuxolimab. The V and J segments used are TRBV6-5 and TRBJ1-3; the D gene remains uncertain. The clonotype originates from an adult with an advanced solid tumor such as melanoma, head and neck, liver or kidney cancer. The CDR3 is CASSYSVGTGNTIYF. The DNA sequence is TGTGCCAGCAGTTACTCGGTGGGAACGGGAAACACCATATATTTT.